The 26 T cell receptor beta chains reported below all come from one sample, sequenced in a study of T cell responses to AZD1222 COVID-19 vaccine. Sequencing was performed with immunoSEQ multiplex PCR; in TCRdb, only in-frame clones are kept and a portion is missing. The profile covers some 150,000 clones, with around 92% appearing a single time and roughly 3% taken by the ten largest. The sample in question was peripheral blood, obtained 28 days after the second AZD1222 dose. The receptor set was obtained from an adult who received the AZD1222 COVID-19 vaccine.

The chain recombines TRBV6-1 with TRBJ1-5, with D perhaps TRBD1 (5 bases). Germline V gene sequence: CDR1 MNHNS, CDR2 SASEGT. V lost 2 bases, J lost 5 bases, and 13 bases lay in between. CDR3 length: 15 residues. The CDR3 sequence is CASSEPAGSDQPQHF. CDR3 DNA: TGTGCCAGCAGTGAACCCGCAGGGTCGGATCAGCCCCAGCATTTT.

Only one count was recorded for this clone. The chain joins TRBV6-2 or TRBV6-3 to TRBJ2-7; 9 bases agree with TRBD2. Losses at the gene ends were 2 bases for V and 4 bases for J; bases not matched to a gene: 6. Germline CDR1 is MNHEY and CDR2 is SVGEGT. The length of the CDR3 is 15 residues. CDR3 residues: CASSYGSGSAYEQYF. Written as DNA, the CDR3 is TGTGCCAGCAGTTACGGTAGCGGGAGCGCGTACGAGCAGTACTTC.

This chain uses TRBV28 with TRBJ1-2, with TRBD1 as a possible D gene (5 bases). Trimming took 3 bases from V and 5 from J, leaving 10 bases between them. Germline V gene data show CDR1 as MDHEN and CDR2 as SYDVKM. CDR3 length equals 13 residues. The CDR3 spells CASSLGEPYGYTF. Here the CDR3 DNA reads TGTGCCAGCAGTTTGGGGGAACCTTATGGCTACACCTTC.

The table lists this clone with a few counts. The chain recombines TRBV28 with TRBJ1-1; the D is unclear. The CDR3 consists of 12 residues. With 1 base removed from V and 5 bases from J, the gap between germline ends came to 5 bases. Germline CDR1 reads MDHEN; CDR2 reads SYDVKM. The CDR3 DNA reads TGTGCCAGCAGTTTATCTGGGACTGAAGCTTTCTTT. Amino acids: CASSLSGTEAFF.

V gene TRBV2 combines with J gene TRBJ1-3, with D tentatively TRBD1 (5 bases). This CDR3 region has 15 residues. Germline V gives CDR1 SNHLY, CDR2 FYNNEI. With 7 bases removed from V and 1 base from J, the gap between germline ends came to 14 bases. This chain's CDR3 is CASNSRGGSGNTIYF. The CDR3 nucleotides are TGTGCCAGCAACTCCCGCGGGGGTTCTGGAAACACCATATATTTT.

This clone was seen a handful of times. The chain has TRBV27 and TRBJ1-3, with D unclear. Trimming took 2 bases from V and 0 from J, leaving 8 bases between them. Looked up from germline, CDR1 is MNHEY and CDR2 is SMNVEV (reference sequence). This CDR3 has 15 amino acids. The CDR3 reads CASSLRLYSGNTIYF. The CDR3, as DNA: TGTGCCAGCAGTTTAAGGCTCTACTCTGGAAACACCATATATTTT.

This chain connects TRBV19 to TRBJ1-5; D remains ambiguous. Trimming removed 3 bases at V and 3 bases at J, with 6 bases between. CDR3 length: 13 amino acids. Germline V lookup: CDR1 LNHDA, CDR2 SQIVND (reference sequence). CDR3 residues: CASSIQINQPQHF. In nucleotides, the CDR3 is TGTGCCAGTAGTATCCAGATCAATCAGCCCCAGCATTTT. The complete variable domain, with remaining parts taken from reference TRBV19 and TRBJ1-5, reads DGGITQSPKYLFRKEGQNVTLSCEQNLNHDAMYWYRQDPGQGLRLIYYSQIVNDFQKGDIAEGYSVSREKKESFPLTVTSAQKNPTAFYLCASSIQINQPQHFGDGTRLSIL.

This chain uses TRBV6-2 or TRBV6-3 with TRBJ1-6, with D maybe TRBD1 (5 bases). Deletions cut 2 bases from V and 8 bases from J, with 13 bases between. The CDR3 runs to 15 residues. Germline CDR1 reads MNHEY; CDR2 reads SVGEGT. The DNA for the CDR3 is TGTGCCAGCAGTTACGGAGCCAGGGCGGATTCACCCCTCCACTTT. It encodes CASSYGARADSPLHF.

This chain joins TRBV27 and TRBJ1-2; 9 nucleotides agree with TRBD1. The CDR3 is 14 residues long. Per germline, CDR1 MNHEY and CDR2 SMNVEV (reference sequence). Trimming at V came to 0 bases and at J to 7 bases, leaving 3 bases not matched to a gene. For the CDR3, the DNA is TGTGCCAGCAGTTTATCGGACAGGGGCCCTGGCTACACCTTC. Its translation is CASSLSDRGPGYTF.

This chain connects TRBV12-3 or TRBV12-4 to TRBJ1-5; no definite D call. The CDR3 runs to 12 residues. V was shortened by 5 bases and J by 0 bases, with 2 bases between the two germline ends. For the CDR3, the DNA is TGTGCCAGCAGTAATAGCAATCAGCCCCAGCATTTT. The encoded protein is CASSNSNQPQHF.

The CDR3 DNA reads TGTGCCAGCAGTTTATCGGCTGTGATGAACACTGAAGCTTTCTTT. Amino acid sequence: CASSLSAVMNTEAFF. The chain joins TRBV28 to TRBJ1-1; D not certain. Trimming took off 1 base at V and 0 bases at J, with 9 bases between the two ends. Germline V gene data show CDR1 as MDHEN and CDR2 as SYDVKM. This CDR3 contains 15 residues. The full variable domain, its missing parts supplied by reference TRBV28 and TRBJ1-1, is DVKVTQSSRYLVKRTGEKVFLECVQDMDHENMFWYRQDPGLGLRLIYFSYDVKMKEKGDIPEGYSVSREKKERFSLILESASTNQTSMYLCASSLSAVMNTEAFFGQGTRLTVV.

The chain employs TRBV18 and TRBJ2-7; 7 bases are a match to TRBD1. With 1 base clipped from V and 3 bases from J, the junction kept 6 bases outside the gene matches. The germline V gene has CDR1 KGHSH and CDR2 LQKENI. The CDR3 is 15 amino acids. DNA for the CDR3: TGTGCCAGCTCACCACGGGGACAGATGCTCTACGAGCAGTACTTC. Translated, it gives CASSPRGQMLYEQYF.

The rearrangement uses TRBV2 and TRBJ2-7, with D maybe TRBD2 (6 bases). Germline loops: CDR1 SNHLY, CDR2 FYNNEI. Trimming shortened V by 8 bases and J by 0 bases, and 11 bases separated the two germline ends. The CDR3 consists of 13 residues. For the CDR3, the DNA is TGTGCCAGCGGCCCCGGGGGCTCCTACGAGCAGTACTTC. Translating gives CASGPGGSYEQYF.

This chain uses TRBV29-1 with TRBJ1-5; D is perhaps TRBD1 (5 bases). The V end was cut by 4 bases, the J end by 4 bases, with 11 bases between. Germline lookup yields CDR1 SQVTM and CDR2 ANQGSEA. The CDR3 spans 13 residues. CDR3 sequence: CSVGGSRNQPQHF. CDR3 DNA sequence: TGCAGCGTTGGGGGCAGCAGAAATCAGCCCCAGCATTTT. The full variable domain, in which reference TRBV29-1 and TRBJ1-5 provide the parts outside the CDR3, is SAVISQKPSRDICQRGTSLTIQCQVDSQVTMMFWYRQQPGQSLTLIATANQGSEATYESGFVIDKFPISRPNLTFSTLTVSNMSPEDSSIYLCSVGGSRNQPQHFGDGTRLSIL.

The CDR3 region has the DNA TGCGCCAGCGGCCGGGACAGGGGGCGATTTGAGCAGTTCTTC. It is translated as CASGRDRGRFEQFF. This rearrangement joins TRBV4-1 to TRBJ2-1, with 12 bases fitting TRBD1. Germline trimming cut 8 bases from V and 9 bases from J; bases unmatched to any gene: 8. Germline CDR1 and CDR2: MGHRA and YSYEKL. The CDR3 is 14 amino acids.

This chain uses TRBV28 with TRBJ1-4, with TRBD1 matching 7 bases. CDR3 length: 15 amino acids. CDR1 and CDR2 from the germline V gene are MDHEN and SYDVKM. V lost 5 bases to trimming and J lost 6 bases; unmatched junction nucleotides: 9. For the CDR3, the DNA is TGTGCCAGCAGTCAGAGACAGGGTCCCTATGAAAAACTGTTTTTT. Protein sequence: CASSQRQGPYEKLFF.

The chain joins TRBV6-5 to TRBJ2-4, with D hard to call. Germline assignment: CDR1 MNHEY and CDR2 SVGAGI. Between the trimmed V and J ends, which lost 6 bases and 5 bases, there was a span of 17 bases. CDR3 length: 15 amino acids. CDR3 coding DNA: TGTGCCAGCAGCGGTAGAACCCGAAGTCAAAACATTCAGTACTTC. This codes for CASSGRTRSQNIQYF.

The chain has TRBV28 and TRBJ2-3; 9 nucleotides match TRBD1. This CDR3 region has 13 residues. After removal of 8 bases from V and 2 bases from J, the junction contained 2 bases not matched to a gene. Germline CDR1 is MDHEN and CDR2 is SYDVKM. The CDR3 spells CASGTGNTDTQYF. In nucleotides, the CDR3 is TGTGCCAGCGGGACAGGGAACACAGATACGCAGTATTTT.

This rearrangement joins TRBV11-2 to TRBJ1-2; 8 bases fit TRBD1. The CDR3 totals 15 residues. V dropped 5 bases and J dropped 7; count of bases not matched to a gene: 12. Germline V gene sequence: CDR1 SGHAT, CDR2 FQNNGV. The CDR3 region is CASSPTRGRGRGYTF. As DNA, the CDR3 is TGTGCCAGCAGCCCCACTCGAGGCAGGGGGCGTGGCTACACCTTC.

The J gene is TRBJ2-7, the V gene TRBV18, with D perhaps TRBD2 (6 bases). The CDR3 covers 15 residues. In germline, CDR1 is KGHSH, CDR2 LQKENI. Trimming removed 3 bases from V and 0 bases from J, with 12 bases in between. The CDR3 spells CASSPPSVSSYEQYF. The CDR3 DNA is TGTGCCAGCTCACCGCCTAGCGTGAGCTCCTACGAGCAGTACTTC.

This chain joins TRBV28 and TRBJ2-5; 8 bases line up with TRBD1. The CDR3 has 13 residues. Germline-derived CDR1 and CDR2 are MDHEN and SYDVKM. Losses at the gene ends were 5 bases for V and 6 bases for J; bases not matched to a gene: 5. The DNA of the CDR3 is TGTGCCAGCAGTCTGGACAGGGCACAGACCCAGTACTTC. This encodes CASSLDRAQTQYF.

The chain has TRBV7-8 and TRBJ2-7; D may be TRBD1 or TRBD2 (5 bases each). This CDR3 contains 16 residues. V gave up 0 bases and J gave up 5 bases, with 17 bases separating them. The V gene's germline CDR1 is SGHVS and CDR2 FQNEAQ. The CDR3 here is CASSLALGGQGDEQYF. In DNA, the CDR3 is TGTGCCAGCAGCTTAGCGCTTGGTGGGCAGGGAGACGAGCAGTACTTC.

The chain links TRBV7-6 to TRBJ1-3; D not resolved. Looked up from germline, CDR1 is SGHVS and CDR2 is FNYEAQ. The CDR3 is made up of 17 amino acids. Deletions cut 1 base from V and 0 bases from J, with 13 bases between. CDR3 loop: CASSLGFRRSSGNTIYF. The CDR3 nucleotides are TGTGCCAGCAGCTTAGGGTTCCGCAGGAGCTCTGGAAACACCATATATTTT.

The CDR3 sequence is CASGLGTGNSPLHF. DNA for the CDR3: TGTGCCAGCGGTCTCGGGACAGGGAATTCACCCCTCCACTTT. The J gene is TRBJ1-6, the V gene TRBV25-1; TRBD1 aligns across 9 bases. This CDR3 is 14 amino acids long. The V and J ends lost 8 bases and 7 bases, in that order; junction bases with no gene match: 6. CDR1 MGHDK and CDR2 SYGVNS come from the germline V gene.

To note about this clone: In the same sample, other DNA sequences code for this CDR3. The chain employs TRBV9 and TRBJ1-1; unclear D gene. CDR1 and CDR2 (germline): SGDLS, YYNGEE. The CDR3 runs 14 residues. V was clipped by 0 bases and J by 3 bases, with 9 bases between them. The CDR3 here is CASSVDGRDTEAFF. The CDR3 DNA reads as TGTGCCAGCAGCGTAGACGGGCGGGACACTGAAGCTTTCTTT.

The chain couples TRBV7-2 to TRBJ1-5, with no clear D. Per the germline V gene, CDR1 is SGHTA and CDR2 is FQGNSA. Trimming removed 0 bases from V and 0 bases from J, with 9 bases in between. The CDR3 is made up of 16 amino acids. CDR3 DNA sequence: TGTGCCAGCAGCTTAGCTGGGCCCTATAGCAATCAGCCCCAGCATTTT. This translates into CASSLAGPYSNQPQHF.